This is a list of T cell receptor beta chains from one sample in a study of T cell clones after liver transplantation. Clones were sequenced by immunoSEQ multiplex PCR, and TCRdb holds only the in-frame ones, with some missing. The repertoire has roughly 56,000 clones, 55% to 75% of them found once; the top ten carry about 10%. The sample consisted of CD4+ T cells from blood, taken 54 months after liver transplant. Every receptor here comes from a human patient who received a liver transplant. A subset of T cells may come from the graft donor. The CDR3 runs from the conserved cysteine through the conserved F or W. The D gene is left open where the match is weak. Expanded clones get a size class; other rows say once, few or many, or leave the size out.

D	size	V	J	DNA	CDR3
TRBD2	-	TRBV9	TRBJ2-1	TGTGCCAGCAGCGTAGCTAGCGGGGGGGCCATGGGCAATGAGCAGTTCTTC	CASSVASGGAMGNEQFF
-	few	TRBV9	TRBJ2-3	TGTGCCAGCAGCGTAGCACGGGGAACAGATACGCAGTATTTT	CASSVARGTDTQYF
-	-	TRBV4-2	TRBJ1-2	TGTGCCAGCAGCCAAGTTCCGTTACCGACCCATGGCTACACCTTC	CASSQVPLPTHGYTF
TRBD1	-	TRBV7-2	TRBJ1-2	TGTGCCAGCAGCGGCCACAGGGGTGGCTACACCTTC	CASSGHRGGYTF
TRBD1	many	TRBV29-1	TRBJ1-4	TGCAGCGCGGGACAGGGGGATGAAAAACTGTTTTTT	CSAGQGDEKLFF
TRBD1	-	TRBV4-1	TRBJ2-5	TGCGCCAGCAGCCTCCGGGACAGGGTTAAAGAGACCCAGTACTTC	CASSLRDRVKETQYF
-	-	TRBV9	TRBJ1-2	TGTGCCAGCAGCGCGGACCCCTTTAACTATGGCTACACCTTC	CASSADPFNYGYTF
TRBD1	-	TRBV19	TRBJ2-2	TGTGCCAGTACCCCGGGACAGGGTTACACCGGGGAGCTGTTTTTT	CASTPGQGYTGELFF
TRBD1	few	TRBV7-9	TRBJ2-1	TGTGCCAGCAGCTCGCACCGGGACAGGGGTTACAATGAGCAGTTCTTC	CASSSHRDRGYNEQFF
-	-	TRBV5-6	TRBJ1-2	TGTGCCAGCAGCCATGACAGGCAAATTAACTATGGCTACACCTTC	CASSHDRQINYGYTF
-	-	TRBV29-1	TRBJ1-3	TGCAGCGTTGAACAGGGAAACTCTGGAAACACCATATATTTT	CSVEQGNSGNTIYF
-	-	TRBV19	TRBJ1-6	TGTGCCAGTAGGGTAATGTGGACAGCCTATAATTCACCCCTCCACTTT	CASRVMWTAYNSPLHF
-	-	TRBV6-1	TRBJ1-6	TGTGCCAGCAGAAGGGACTTCGGATCACCCCTCCACTTT	CASRRDFGSPLHF
TRBD2	once	TRBV7-2	TRBJ2-2	TGTGCCAGCAGCTTAGCGCAACTAGCGAGGACCGGGGAGCTGTTTTTT	CASSLAQLARTGELFF
-	-	TRBV6-5	TRBJ1-1	TGTGCCAGCAGCCCCGCCAGGGGACGTGAGGAAGCTTTCTTT	CASSPARGREEAFF
-	-	TRBV18	TRBJ1-2	TGTGCCAGCTCAGCCGGGACGGACTATGGCTACACCTTC	CASSAGTDYGYTF
TRBD1	-	TRBV30	TRBJ2-7	TGTGCCTGGAGTCGTGACAGGGGGGACGAGCAGTACTTC	CAWSRDRGDEQYF
-	-	TRBV28	TRBJ2-1	TGTGCCAGCAGGGGCACAGGACTATACAATGAGCAGTTCTTC	CASRGTGLYNEQFF
-	-	TRBV5-4	TRBJ2-5	TGTGCCAGCAGCCCCCAATCAGGGGAAAGAGAGACCCAGTACTTC	CASSPQSGERETQYF
-	-	TRBV5-1	TRBJ1-2	TGCGCCAGCAGCTTGTTTGGAGGGAACTATGGCTACACCTTC	CASSLFGGNYGYTF
-	-	TRBV5-1	TRBJ2-7	TGCGCCAGCAGCTTCAACACTGACTCCTACGAGCAGTACTTC	CASSFNTDSYEQYF
-	few	TRBV10-3	TRBJ1-6	TGTGCCATCAGTGGTAGAGGGGAGAGTAATTCACCCCTCCACTTT	CAISGRGESNSPLHF
-	-	TRBV30	TRBJ2-3	TGTGCCTGGAGTGAGCAAAGCACTAGCACAGATACGCAGTATTTT	CAWSEQSTSTDTQYF
-	-	TRBV6-6	TRBJ1-2	TGTGCCAGCAGTTACTCTGGGGGCGACTATGGCTACACCTTC	CASSYSGGDYGYTF
-	-	TRBV11-2	TRBJ2-1	TGTGCCAGCAGCTTAGTAGGGCTCTCGCCACCCCCAAATGAGCAGTTCTTC	CASSLVGLSPPPNEQFF
TRBD1	-	TRBV7-2	TRBJ1-2	TGTGCCAGCAGCTTCCCCCGACAGGGCTATGGCTACACCTTC	CASSFPRQGYGYTF
-	-	TRBV30	TRBJ1-5	TGTGCCTGGAGTGAGGGCAGCTCCTTCAATCAGCCCCAGCATTTT	CAWSEGSSFNQPQHF
-	few	TRBV30	TRBJ1-3	TGTGCCTGGACTCGACAACCGGGTGCTGGAAACACCATATATTTT	CAWTRQPGAGNTIYF
-	-	TRBV7-9	TRBJ1-3	TGTGCCAGCAGCTTATTGGATGGGGGCGCGCACACCATATATTTT	CASSLLDGGAHTIYF
-	-	TRBV28	TRBJ1-3	TGTGCCAGCAGTTTACCCGGTGGAAACACCATATATTTT	CASSLPGGNTIYF
TRBD2	-	TRBV28	TRBJ2-3	TGTGCCAGCAGTAAAAAGCGGGGGACAGATACGCAGTATTTT	CASSKKRGTDTQYF